This TCR beta chain was profiled in a study of shared clonotypes between healthy human individuals. A CD45RA-negative memory subset and a CD45RA+ naive subset were separated from the CD4+ cells. J gave up 1 base and V 7 bases, and 12 bases lay outside the gene matches. Germline assignment: CDR1 LNHDA and CDR2 SQIVND (reference sequence). The CDR3 totals 18 residues. Using immunoSEQ multiplex PCR, the repertoire was profiled, and TCRdb retains in-frame clones only, with some absent. Of over 400,000 clones in the sample, more than 95% were seen once. The chain employs TRBV19 and TRBJ2-1; TRBD2 matches at 11 bases. Sample: naive CD4+ T cells sorted from blood. Subset in this sample: CD45RA+ positively selected. The receptor's source is a woman aged 25 to 39 in good health. CDR3 sequence (DNA): TGTGCCAGTACCACGGGGACTAGCGGTTCGCGATCCTACAATGAGCAGTTCTTC. Translated, it gives CASTTGTSGSRSYNEQFF.